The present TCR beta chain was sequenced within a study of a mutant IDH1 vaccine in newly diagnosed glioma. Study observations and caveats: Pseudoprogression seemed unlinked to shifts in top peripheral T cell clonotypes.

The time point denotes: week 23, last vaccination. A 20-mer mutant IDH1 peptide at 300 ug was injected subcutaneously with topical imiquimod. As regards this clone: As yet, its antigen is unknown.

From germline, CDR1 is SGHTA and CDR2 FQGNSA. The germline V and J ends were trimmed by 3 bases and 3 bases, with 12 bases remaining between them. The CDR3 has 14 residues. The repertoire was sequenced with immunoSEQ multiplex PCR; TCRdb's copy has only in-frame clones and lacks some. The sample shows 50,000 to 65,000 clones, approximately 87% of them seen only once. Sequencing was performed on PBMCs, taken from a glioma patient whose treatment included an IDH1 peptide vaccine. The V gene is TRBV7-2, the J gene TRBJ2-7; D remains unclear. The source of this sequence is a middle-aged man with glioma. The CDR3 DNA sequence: TGTGCCAGCAGCTTCGGTGGCTCAGGCTACGAGCAGTACTTC. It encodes CASSFGGSGYEQYF.